This note documents a single TCR beta chain sequence. PCR primers comprised 60 Vbeta and 13 Jbeta primers. Here immunoSEQ multiplex PCR was the method, and the copy in TCRdb shows in-frame clones only, minus some. The sample has about 110,000 clones, roughly 85% seen once. The junction had 5 bases not matched to a gene; V was cut back by 6 bases and J by 7 bases. Per germline, CDR1 PRHDT and CDR2 FYEKMQ (reference sequence). The CDR3 length is 12 residues. The source of the sample is a study of cytomegalovirus exposure and HLA in healthy donors. Turning to the study itself: Approximately 180 million T cells yielded around 100 million unique TCR beta sequences, as an earlier analysis found.

This clonotype was sampled from a middle-aged woman in good health and CMV-seronegative. The rearrangement joins TRBV13 to TRBJ1-1, with 7 positions matching TRBD1. The sample comprised PBMCs. The CDR3 region has the DNA TGTGCCAGCAGTCTCGACAGGGTTGAAGCTTTCTTT. This encodes CASSLDRVEAFF.